This T cell receptor (beta chain) was obtained from a study of CD8+ T cells in alopecia areata. Germline CDR1 reads MNHEY; CDR2 reads SVGAGI. This CDR3 spans 14 amino acids. V shed 8 bases and J 2 bases; nucleotides not matched to a gene: 9. The sequencing template was cDNA reverse transcribed from extracted RNA. The assay was immunoSEQ multiplex PCR, and TCRdb's table has in-frame clones only and misses some. The sample includes about 280,000 clones, roughly 60% of them seen just once. This clone occurred once. The treatment was: oral pan-JAK inhibitor, 5-10 mg twice daily. The V and J genes are TRBV6-5 and TRBJ2-7; 7 bases match TRBD2. The sequence was collected from a human donor with alopecia areata. Material: CD4+ T cells sorted from blood, obtained at week 24, from a patient treated with tofacitinib. CDR3 in DNA: TGTGCCAGCGGATTATTAGCGGGCCCCTACGAGCAGTACTTC. Its translation is CASGLLAGPYEQYF.